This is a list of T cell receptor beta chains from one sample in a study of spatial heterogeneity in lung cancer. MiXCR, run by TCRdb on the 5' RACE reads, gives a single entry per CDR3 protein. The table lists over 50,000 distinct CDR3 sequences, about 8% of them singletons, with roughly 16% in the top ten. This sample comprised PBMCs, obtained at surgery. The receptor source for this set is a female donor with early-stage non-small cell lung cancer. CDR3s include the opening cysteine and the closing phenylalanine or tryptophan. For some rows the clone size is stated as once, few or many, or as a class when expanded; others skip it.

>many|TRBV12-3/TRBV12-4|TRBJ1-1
CASSSVSNTEAFF
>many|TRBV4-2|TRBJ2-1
CASSQLDNEQFF
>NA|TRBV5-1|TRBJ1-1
CASSFRGEFNTEAFF
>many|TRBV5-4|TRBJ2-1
CASSLNRGANEQFF
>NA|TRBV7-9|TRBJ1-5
CASRSSGGNQPQHF
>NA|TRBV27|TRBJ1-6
CASSWRDPNSPLHF
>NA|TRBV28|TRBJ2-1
CASSPGTDPFYVQFF
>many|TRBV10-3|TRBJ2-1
CAIRGTSYNEQFF
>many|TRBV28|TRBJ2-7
CASSLWSSGSLSEQYF
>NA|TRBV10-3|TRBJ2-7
CAISGTDSYEQYF
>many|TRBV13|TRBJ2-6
CASSWALGRGAGANVLTF
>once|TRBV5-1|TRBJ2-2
CASGPGTRNTGELFF
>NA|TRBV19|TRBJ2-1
CASSMISGGAEEQFF
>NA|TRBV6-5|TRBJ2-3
CASSSPTRSADTQYF
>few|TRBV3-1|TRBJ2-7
CASSLGTSGEQYF
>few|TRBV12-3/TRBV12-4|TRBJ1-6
CASSLQGESPLHF
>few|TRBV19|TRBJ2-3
CASSGGATGTPSTDTQYF
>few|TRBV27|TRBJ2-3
CASSVILGTQPEDTQYF
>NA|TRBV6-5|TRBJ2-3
CASSYSDRGGRTDTQYF
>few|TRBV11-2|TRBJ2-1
CASSRLAEGVTHEQFF
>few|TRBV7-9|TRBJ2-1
CASSPRGLAGSYNEQFF
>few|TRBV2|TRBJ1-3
CASSELEEADSGNTIYF
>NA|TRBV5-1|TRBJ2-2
CASSSNTPGLAGTGELFF
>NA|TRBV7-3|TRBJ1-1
CASSLKLRTEAFF